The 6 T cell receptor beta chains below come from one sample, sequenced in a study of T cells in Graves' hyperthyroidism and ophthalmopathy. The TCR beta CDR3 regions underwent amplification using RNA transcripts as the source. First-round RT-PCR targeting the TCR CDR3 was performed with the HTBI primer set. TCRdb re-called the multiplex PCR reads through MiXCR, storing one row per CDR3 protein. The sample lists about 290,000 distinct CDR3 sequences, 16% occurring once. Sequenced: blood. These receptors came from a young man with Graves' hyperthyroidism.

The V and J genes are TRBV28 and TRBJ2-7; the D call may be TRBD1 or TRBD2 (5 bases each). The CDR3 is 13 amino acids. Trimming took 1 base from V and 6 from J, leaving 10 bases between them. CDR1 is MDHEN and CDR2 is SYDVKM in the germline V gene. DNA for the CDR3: TGTGCCAGCAGTTTATTGGGGACGGGCGAGCAGTACTTC. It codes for CASSLLGTGEQYF.

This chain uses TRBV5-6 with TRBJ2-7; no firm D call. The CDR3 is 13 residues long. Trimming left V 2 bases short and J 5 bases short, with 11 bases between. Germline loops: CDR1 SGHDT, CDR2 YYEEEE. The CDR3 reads CASSFQHPNEQYF. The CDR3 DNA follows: TGTGCCAGCAGCTTCCAGCATCCCAACGAGCAGTACTTC.

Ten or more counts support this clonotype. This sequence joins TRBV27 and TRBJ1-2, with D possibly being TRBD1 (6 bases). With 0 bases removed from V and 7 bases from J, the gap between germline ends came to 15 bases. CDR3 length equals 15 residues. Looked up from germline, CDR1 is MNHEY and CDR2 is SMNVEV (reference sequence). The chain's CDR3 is CASSLSKGGATGYTF. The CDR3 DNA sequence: TGTGCCAGCAGTTTATCGAAGGGGGGAGCTACTGGCTACACCTTC.

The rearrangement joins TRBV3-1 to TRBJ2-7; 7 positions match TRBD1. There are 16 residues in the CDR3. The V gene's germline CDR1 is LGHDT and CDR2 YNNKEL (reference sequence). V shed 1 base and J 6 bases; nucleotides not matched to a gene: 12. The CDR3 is CASSQAAGGWGSEQYF. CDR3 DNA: TGTGCCAGCAGCCAAGCGGCAGGGGGTTGGGGTTCCGAGCAGTACTTC.

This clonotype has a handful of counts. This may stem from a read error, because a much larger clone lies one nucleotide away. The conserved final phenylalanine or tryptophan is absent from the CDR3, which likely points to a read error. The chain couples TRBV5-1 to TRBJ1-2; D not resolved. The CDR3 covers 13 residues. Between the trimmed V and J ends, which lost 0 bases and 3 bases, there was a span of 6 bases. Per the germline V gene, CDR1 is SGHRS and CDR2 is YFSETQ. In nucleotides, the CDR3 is TGCGCCAGCAGCTTGGTTCAGGACTATGGCTACACCCTC. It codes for CASSLVQDYGYTL.

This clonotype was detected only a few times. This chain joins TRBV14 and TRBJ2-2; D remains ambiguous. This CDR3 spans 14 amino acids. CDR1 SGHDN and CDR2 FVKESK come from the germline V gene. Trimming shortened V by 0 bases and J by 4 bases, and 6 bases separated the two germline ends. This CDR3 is CASSQDWVTGELFF. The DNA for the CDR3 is TGTGCCAGCAGCCAAGATTGGGTCACCGGGGAGCTGTTTTTT.